This T cell receptor (beta chain) emerged from a study of cytomegalovirus exposure and HLA in healthy donors. Study outcomes and limitations: Previous analysis showed most TCR beta V segments were productive about 90% or about 30% of the time. High sensitivity and specificity were reportedly achieved when the classifier diagnosed cytomegalovirus status.

This clone was observed once. Its antigen remains unidentified. CDR3 size: 14 residues. With 2 bases removed from V and 2 bases from J, the gap between germline ends came to 8 bases. Germline V gene sequence: CDR1 SGHRS, CDR2 YFSETQ. Donors had nominal health at sampling but likely had unrecorded immune exposures. It was with 60 Vbeta and 13 Jbeta primers that the PCR ran. Some clones are missing from TCRdb's copy, which holds only in-frame ones; the method was immunoSEQ multiplex PCR. The data hold around 20,000 clones, with 84% observed a single time. The specimen sequenced was PBMCs. The V and J genes are TRBV5-1 and TRBJ2-1; D gene unclear. The receptor was derived from a human donor in good health. The CDR3 is CASSLSEAYNEQFF. The CDR3 nucleotides read TGCGCCAGCAGCTTATCAGAGGCCTACAATGAGCAGTTCTTC.